This T cell receptor beta chain is from a study of blood T cell repertoires in COVID-19. At the level of the study: Spain, Italy and the United States supplied samples that represented acute and convalescent COVID-19.

Sequencing was performed with immunoSEQ multiplex PCR; in TCRdb, only in-frame clones are kept and a portion is missing. Counted here are over 150,000 clones, approximately 85% occurring once; the ten biggest clones make up roughly 8.3%. This CDR3 is built from 16 residues. The V end lost 3 bases, the J end lost 0 bases, and 12 bases lay between the germline ends. CDR1 KGHSH and CDR2 LQKENI come from the germline V gene. The chain combines TRBV18 with TRBJ1-3; D uncertain. The sequence was collected from an older woman with COVID-19, enrolled during active disease. The sample consisted of peripheral blood. The CDR3 bases are TGTGCCAGCTCACCGACCGGACGGGACTCTGGAAACACCATATATTTT. Its translation: CASSPTGRDSGNTIYF.